Listed here is a single T cell receptor beta chain. Its recognized antigen is unknown. The sample holds no much larger clone one base away, and base qualities are not on file. The data derive from a study of long-term antiretroviral therapy in people with HIV (dated by TCRdb to the early 2020s). Concerning the study at large: The earliest samples were collected approximately a decade before the 2015 WHO recommendation for immediate ART, a period when ART was typically delayed until CD4 counts fell. Whether ART initiation and durable HIV suppression were associated with changes in peripheral blood TRB repertoire composition and diversity was tested in a retrospective serial study. Test extractions of a monoclonal T-cell line alongside some 35 polyclonal samples showed no cross-contamination during QIAcube processing. A total of over 150 cryopreserved PBMC samples came from around 30 adults with confirmed HIV infection and were collected serially over a mean of approximately six years (range 1-12). Eleven of the 30 participants with HIV were female.

CDR3 length: 15 amino acids, cysteine to phenylalanine. Only the CDR3 DNA stays, 45 bases, in frame from base 1. The V end gives up 3 bases and the J end 3 bases, leaving 4 bases in the junction not matched to a gene. CDR1 and CDR2 were assigned from the germline V gene as ENHRY and SYGVKD. The immunoSEQ hsTCRB v3.0 assay was used at survey level resolution for TRB variable region sequencing. TRB sequencing targeted a depth of about 40,000-50,000 T-cell genomes per sample. An Illumina MiSeq with a v3 150-cycle kit was used to sequence the pooled TRB libraries. Per the authors' processing: Repertoire analysis was run in R within a reproducible Nextflow workflow that covered QC, data transformation and analysis. Custom analyses were implemented in LymphoSeq2, an R package for AIRR-Seq data exploration. A few samples yielding fewer than 5000 total TRB sequences were excluded, leaving around 200 analyzed HIV repertoires. Of the roughly 180 retained HIV repertoires, about 59 were collected before and more than 120 after ART initiation. Repertoires were downsampled to 5000 TRB nucleotide sequences, with summary statistics averaged over 100 downsampling iterations. TRB sequences were retained for analysis only if CDR3 regions of at least seven amino acids were present. Diversity was assessed using a clonality score derived from Shannon entropy and using the Gini coefficient. In repertoire networks, the top 5000 CDR3 amino acid sequences were linked whenever an edit distance of one separated two sequences. For TRB CDR3 amino acid sequences, GLIPH2 was used to predict antigen specificity groups and MHC restriction. To flag known CMV, EBV, HIV or tissue antigen associations, CDR3 amino acid sequences were matched against VDJdb and McPAS-TCR. Pre-ART, post-ART and control groups were compared with Wilcoxon signed-rank tests and Holm-Bonferroni correction. Entries here come from immuneACCESS through TCRdb and include only in-frame sequences with V and J called. Some clones fail to appear in such tables; in the studies checked, an unresolved V gene covers under half of the shortfall, and the cause of the remainder is unknown. D and trimming were read from the DNA, whereas the V and J calls and clone size are those reported in that table. The sample table lists fewer than 30,000 clones, 65% to 85% of them with a count of one. Approximately 9.9% of the sample goes to the ten largest clones.

General study outcomes and caveats: At every time point, the repertoire was dominated by expanded TRB clones first identified before ART initiation, although this dominance fluctuated and, in many PLHIV, declined after ART. Inferences about post-ART repertoire changes are limited because no data were available on ART adherence, viral resistance or therapy changes. Since PBMC availability was limited, sequencing covered only the TCR beta chain, with no alpha chain pairing. Because pre-ART samples had limited cell numbers, unsorted PBMC were profiled rather than sorted CD4+ and CD8+ T cells. CDR3 length ranges in HIV repertoires were narrower than in controls, and network structure suggested an antigen-experienced repertoire with only a slight naive shift after ART. The samples span the years 2004 to 2017, and the ART regimens used may be less effective than current regimens. Starting ART was linked to a significant rise in TRB diversity, yet even after long-term ART the diversity remained significantly lower than in transplant donor controls.

To be included, a participant needed at least one PBMC sample from before ART initiation plus at least two post-ART samples. All participants with HIV were treated in the United States of America. Before DNA extraction, cryopreserved samples of about 0.95-11 million PBMC were thawed and washed. At the time of the earliest PBMC sample for each participant with HIV, ages ranged from roughly 23 to 60 years. Per participant, PBMC samples came from 1-4 timepoints prior to ART initiation and 2-8 timepoints following ART initiation, for a median of 7 samples. For every participant, serial HIV viral load, CD4+ T-cell count, ART history and demographic data were obtained. A Qiagen kit on a QIAcube was used to extract genomic DNA from unsorted PBMC, with samples processed in batches of 12.

The chain employs TRBV10-3 and TRBJ2-2, and 7 bases in between align with TRBD2. This sequence was found in a man aged 25 to 40 with HIV. Sample: unsorted PBMCs, taken almost 2.9 years after starting antiretroviral therapy. The sequenced DNA: TGTGCCATCAGTGACGGGAGGTTAGACACCGGGGAGCTGTTTTTT. It is translated as CAISDGRLDTGELFF.